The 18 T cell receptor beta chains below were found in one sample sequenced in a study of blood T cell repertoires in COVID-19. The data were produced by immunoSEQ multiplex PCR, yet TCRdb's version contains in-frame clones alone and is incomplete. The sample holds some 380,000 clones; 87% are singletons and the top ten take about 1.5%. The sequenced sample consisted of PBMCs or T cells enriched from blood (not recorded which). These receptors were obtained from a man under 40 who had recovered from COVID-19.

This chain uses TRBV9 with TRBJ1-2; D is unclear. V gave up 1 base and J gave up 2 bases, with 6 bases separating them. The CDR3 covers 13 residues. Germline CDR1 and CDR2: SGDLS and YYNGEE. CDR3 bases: TGTGCCAGCAGCGTACAGGCAAACTATGGCTACACCTTC. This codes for CASSVQANYGYTF. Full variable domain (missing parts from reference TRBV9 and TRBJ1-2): DSGVTQTPKHLITATGQRVTLRCSPRSGDLSVYWYQQSLDQGLQFLIQYYNGEERAKGNILERFSAQQFPDLHSELNLSSLELGDSALYFCASSVQANYGYTFGSGTRLTVV.

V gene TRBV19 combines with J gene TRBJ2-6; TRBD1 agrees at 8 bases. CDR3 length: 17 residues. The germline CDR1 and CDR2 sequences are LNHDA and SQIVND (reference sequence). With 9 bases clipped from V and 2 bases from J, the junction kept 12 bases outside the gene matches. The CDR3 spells CASSMDRVVAGANVLTF. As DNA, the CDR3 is TGTGCCAGCTCGATGGACAGGGTAGTAGCTGGGGCCAACGTCCTGACTTTC.

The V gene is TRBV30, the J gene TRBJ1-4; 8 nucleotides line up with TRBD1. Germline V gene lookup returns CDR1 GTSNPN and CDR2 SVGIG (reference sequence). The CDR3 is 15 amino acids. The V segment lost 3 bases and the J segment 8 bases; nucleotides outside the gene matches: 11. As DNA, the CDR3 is TGTGCCTGGAGCAGAACCGACAGGGGCGGCGAAAAACTGTTTTTT. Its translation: CAWSRTDRGGEKLFF.

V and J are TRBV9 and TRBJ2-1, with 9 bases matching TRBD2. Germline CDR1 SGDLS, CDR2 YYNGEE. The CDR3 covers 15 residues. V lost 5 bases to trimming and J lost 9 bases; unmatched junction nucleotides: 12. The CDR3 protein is CASSASGGPIGEQFF. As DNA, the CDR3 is TGTGCCAGCAGTGCGAGCGGGGGGCCGATCGGTGAGCAGTTCTTC.

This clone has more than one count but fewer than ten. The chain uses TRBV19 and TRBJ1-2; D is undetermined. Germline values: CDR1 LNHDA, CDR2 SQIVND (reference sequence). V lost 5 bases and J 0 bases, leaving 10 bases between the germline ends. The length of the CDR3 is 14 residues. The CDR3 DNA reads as TGTGCCAGTAGTTGGGCAAACGCTAACTATGGCTACACCTTC. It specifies CASSWANANYGYTF.

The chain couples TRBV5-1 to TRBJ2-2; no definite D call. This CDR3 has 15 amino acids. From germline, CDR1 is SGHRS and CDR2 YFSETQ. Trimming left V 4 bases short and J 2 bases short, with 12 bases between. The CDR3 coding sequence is TGCGCCAGCAGCATCGGTCAGGCCAACACCGGGGAGCTGTTTTTT. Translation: CASSIGQANTGELFF.

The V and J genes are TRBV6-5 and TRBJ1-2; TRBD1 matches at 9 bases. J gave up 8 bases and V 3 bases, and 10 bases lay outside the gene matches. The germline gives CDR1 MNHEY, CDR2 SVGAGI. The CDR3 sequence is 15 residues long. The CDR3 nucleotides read TGTGCCAGCAGTTATCGGGACAGGGCTAATGGGGGCTACACCTTC. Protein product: CASSYRDRANGGYTF.

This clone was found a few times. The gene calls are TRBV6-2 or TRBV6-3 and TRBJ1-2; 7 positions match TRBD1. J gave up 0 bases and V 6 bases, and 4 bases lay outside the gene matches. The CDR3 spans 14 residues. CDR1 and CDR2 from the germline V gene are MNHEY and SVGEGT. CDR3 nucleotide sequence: TGTGCCAGCAGCCCGGGACAGACTAACTATGGCTACACCTTC. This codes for CASSPGQTNYGYTF.

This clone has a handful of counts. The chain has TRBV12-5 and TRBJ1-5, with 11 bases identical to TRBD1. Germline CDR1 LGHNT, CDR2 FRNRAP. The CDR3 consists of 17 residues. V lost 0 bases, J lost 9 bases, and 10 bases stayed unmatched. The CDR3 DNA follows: TGTGCTAGTGGTTTGGTCCTCGGACAGGGGGCTCGTTGGCCCCAGCATTTT. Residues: CASGLVLGQGARWPQHF.

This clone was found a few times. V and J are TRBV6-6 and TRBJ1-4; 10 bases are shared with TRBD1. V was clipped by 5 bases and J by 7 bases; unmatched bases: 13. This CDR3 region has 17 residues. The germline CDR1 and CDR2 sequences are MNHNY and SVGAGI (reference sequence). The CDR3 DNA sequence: TGTGCCAGCAGTCCCTCCTCAGCCGGGACAGGGGTTGAAAAACTGTTTTTT. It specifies CASSPSSAGTGVEKLFF.

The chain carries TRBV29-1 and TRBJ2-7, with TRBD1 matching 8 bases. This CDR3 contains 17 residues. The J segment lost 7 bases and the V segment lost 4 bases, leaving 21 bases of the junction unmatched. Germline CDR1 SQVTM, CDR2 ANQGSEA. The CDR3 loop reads CSVGKDNREDRVHEQYF. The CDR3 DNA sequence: TGCAGCGTTGGGAAGGACAACCGTGAGGACAGGGTCCATGAGCAGTACTTC.

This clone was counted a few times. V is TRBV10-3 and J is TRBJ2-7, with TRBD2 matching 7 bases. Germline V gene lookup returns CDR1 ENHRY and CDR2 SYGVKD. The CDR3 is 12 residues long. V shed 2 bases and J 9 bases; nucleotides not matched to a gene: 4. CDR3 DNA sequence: TGTGCCATCAGTGAGGCGGGAGCGGCGCAGTACTTC. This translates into CAISEAGAAQYF.

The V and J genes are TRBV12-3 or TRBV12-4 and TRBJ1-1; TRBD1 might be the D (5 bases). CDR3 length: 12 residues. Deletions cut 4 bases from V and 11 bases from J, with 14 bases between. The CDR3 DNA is TGTGCCAGCAGTTCTCACCCTGGGGGGGCTTTCTTT. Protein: CASSSHPGGAFF.

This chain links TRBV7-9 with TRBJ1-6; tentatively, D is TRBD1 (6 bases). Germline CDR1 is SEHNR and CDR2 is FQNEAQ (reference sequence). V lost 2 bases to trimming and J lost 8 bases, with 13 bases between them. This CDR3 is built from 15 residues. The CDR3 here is CASSLRGKADSPLHF. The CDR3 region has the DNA TGTGCCAGCAGCTTAAGGGGGAAAGCGGATTCACCCCTCCACTTT.

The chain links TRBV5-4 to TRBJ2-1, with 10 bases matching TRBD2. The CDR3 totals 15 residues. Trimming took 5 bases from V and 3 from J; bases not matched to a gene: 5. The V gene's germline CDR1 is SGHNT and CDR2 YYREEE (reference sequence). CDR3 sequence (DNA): TGTGCCAGCAGTATTAGCGGGGGGCTCTACAATGAGCAGTTCTTC. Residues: CASSISGGLYNEQFF. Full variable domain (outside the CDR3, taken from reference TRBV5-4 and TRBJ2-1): ETGVTQSPTHLIKTRGQQVTLRCSSQSGHNTVSWYQQALGQGPQFIFQYYREEENGRGNFPPRFSGLQFPNYSSELNVNALELDDSALYLCASSISGGLYNEQFFGPGTRLTVL.

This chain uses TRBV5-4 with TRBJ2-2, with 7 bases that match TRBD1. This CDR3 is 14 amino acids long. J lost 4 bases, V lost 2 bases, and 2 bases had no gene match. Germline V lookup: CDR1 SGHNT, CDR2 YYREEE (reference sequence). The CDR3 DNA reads TGTGCCAGCAGCTTTAGACAGGGCACCGGGGAGCTGTTTTTT. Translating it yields CASSFRQGTGELFF.

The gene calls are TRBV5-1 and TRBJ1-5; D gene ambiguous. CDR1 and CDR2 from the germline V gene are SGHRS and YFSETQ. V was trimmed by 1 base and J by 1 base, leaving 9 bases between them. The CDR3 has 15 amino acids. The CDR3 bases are TGCGCCAGCAGCTTGACGGGGAACAGCAATCAGCCCCAGCATTTT. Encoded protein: CASSLTGNSNQPQHF.

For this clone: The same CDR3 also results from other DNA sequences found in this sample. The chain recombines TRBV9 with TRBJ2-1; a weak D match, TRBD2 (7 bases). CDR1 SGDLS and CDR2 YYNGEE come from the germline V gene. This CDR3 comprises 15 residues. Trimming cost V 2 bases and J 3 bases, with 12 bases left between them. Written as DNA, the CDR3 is TGTGCCAGCAGCGTTTCGGGGGGCGGCTACAATGAGCAGTTCTTC. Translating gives CASSVSGGGYNEQFF. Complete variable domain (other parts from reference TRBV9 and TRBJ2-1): DSGVTQTPKHLITATGQRVTLRCSPRSGDLSVYWYQQSLDQGLQFLIQYYNGEERAKGNILERFSAQQFPDLHSELNLSSLELGDSALYFCASSVSGGGYNEQFFGPGTRLTVL.